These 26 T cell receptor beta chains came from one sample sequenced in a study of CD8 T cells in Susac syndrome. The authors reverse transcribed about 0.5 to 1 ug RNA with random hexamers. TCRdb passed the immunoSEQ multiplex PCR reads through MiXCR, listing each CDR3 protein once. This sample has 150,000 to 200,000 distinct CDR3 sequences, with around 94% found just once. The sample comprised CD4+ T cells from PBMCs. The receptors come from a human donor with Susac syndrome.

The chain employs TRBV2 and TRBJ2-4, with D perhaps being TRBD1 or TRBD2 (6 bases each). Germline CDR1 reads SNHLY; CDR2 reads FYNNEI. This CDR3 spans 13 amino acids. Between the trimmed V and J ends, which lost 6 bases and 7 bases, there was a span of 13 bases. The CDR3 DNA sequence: TGTGCCAGCAGGGGGGGCCTCGGGAACATTCAGTACTTC. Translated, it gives CASRGGLGNIQYF.

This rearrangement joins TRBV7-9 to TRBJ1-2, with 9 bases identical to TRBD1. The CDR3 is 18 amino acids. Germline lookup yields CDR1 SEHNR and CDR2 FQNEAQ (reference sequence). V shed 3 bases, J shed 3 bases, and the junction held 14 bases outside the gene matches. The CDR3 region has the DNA TGTGCCAGCAGCTTTGACCGACAGGGGGACTGGGGGTACTATGGCTACACCTTC. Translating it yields CASSFDRQGDWGYYGYTF.

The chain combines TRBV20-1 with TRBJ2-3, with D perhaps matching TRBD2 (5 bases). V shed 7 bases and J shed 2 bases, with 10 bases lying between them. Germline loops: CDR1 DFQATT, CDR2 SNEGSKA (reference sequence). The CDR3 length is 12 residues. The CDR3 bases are TGCAGTGGTAGGGAGTCCACAGATACGCAGTATTTT. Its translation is CSGRESTDTQYF.

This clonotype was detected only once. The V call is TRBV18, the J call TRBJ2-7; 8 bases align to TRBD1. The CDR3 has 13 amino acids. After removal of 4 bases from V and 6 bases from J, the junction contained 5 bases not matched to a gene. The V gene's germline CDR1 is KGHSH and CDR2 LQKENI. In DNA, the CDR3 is TGTGCCAGCTCACTGGACAGGGACGCCGAGCAGTACTTC. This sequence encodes CASSLDRDAEQYF.

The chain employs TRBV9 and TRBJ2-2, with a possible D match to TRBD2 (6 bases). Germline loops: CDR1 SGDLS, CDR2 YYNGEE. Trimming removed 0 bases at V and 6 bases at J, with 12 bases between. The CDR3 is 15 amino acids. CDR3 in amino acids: CASSVVAGPAGELFF. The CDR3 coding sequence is TGTGCCAGCAGCGTAGTGGCGGGACCAGCCGGGGAGCTGTTTTTT.

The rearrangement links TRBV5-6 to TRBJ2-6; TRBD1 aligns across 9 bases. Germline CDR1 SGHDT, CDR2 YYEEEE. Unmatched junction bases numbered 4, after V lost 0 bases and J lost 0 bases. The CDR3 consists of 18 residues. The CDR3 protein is CASSLVRTGASGANVLTF. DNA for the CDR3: TGTGCCAGCAGCTTGGTGCGGACAGGGGCCTCTGGGGCCAACGTCCTGACTTTC. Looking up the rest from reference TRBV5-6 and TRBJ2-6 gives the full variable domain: DAGVTQSPTHLIKTRGQQVTLRCSPKSGHDTVSWYQQALGQGPQFIFQYYEEEERQRGNFPDRFSGHQFPNYSSELNVNALLLGDSALYLCASSLVRTGASGANVLTFGAGSRLTVL.

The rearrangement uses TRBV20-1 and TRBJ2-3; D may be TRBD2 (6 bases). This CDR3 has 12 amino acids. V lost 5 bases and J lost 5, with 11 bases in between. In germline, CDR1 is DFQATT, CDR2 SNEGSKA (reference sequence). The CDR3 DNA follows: TGCAGTGCTGACGGGGGAGTAGATACGCAGTATTTT. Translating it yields CSADGGVDTQYF.

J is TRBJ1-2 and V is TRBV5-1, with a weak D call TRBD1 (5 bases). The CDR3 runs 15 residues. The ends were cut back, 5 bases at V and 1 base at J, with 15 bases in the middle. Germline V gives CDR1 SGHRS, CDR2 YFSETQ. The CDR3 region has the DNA TGCGCCAGCAGGCCGAGCGGGGCCCTTAACTATGGCTACACCTTC. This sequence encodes CASRPSGALNYGYTF.

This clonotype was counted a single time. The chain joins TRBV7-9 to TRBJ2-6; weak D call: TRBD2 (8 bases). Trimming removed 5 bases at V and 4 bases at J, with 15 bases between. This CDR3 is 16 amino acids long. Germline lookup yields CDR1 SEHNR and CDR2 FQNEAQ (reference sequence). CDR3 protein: CASSPGGGAGANVLTF. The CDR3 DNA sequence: TGTGCCAGCAGCCCGGGAGGGGGCGCAGGGGCCAACGTCCTGACTTTC. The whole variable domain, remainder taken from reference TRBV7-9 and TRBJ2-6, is DTGVSQNPRHKITKRGQNVTFRCDPISEHNRLYWYRQTLGQGPEFLTYFQNEAQLEKSRLLSDRFSAERPKGSFSTLEIQRTEQGDSAMYLCASSPGGGAGANVLTFGAGSRLTVL.

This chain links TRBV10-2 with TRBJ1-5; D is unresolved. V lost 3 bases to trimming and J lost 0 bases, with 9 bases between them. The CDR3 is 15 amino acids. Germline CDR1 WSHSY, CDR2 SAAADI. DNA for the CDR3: TGCGCCAGCAGTGAACAGCACAATAGCAATCAGCCCCAGCATTTT. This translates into CASSEQHNSNQPQHF.

CDR3 bases: TGCGCCAGCAGGCTAACAGGGAGAGAGACCCAGTACTTC. The encoded protein is CASRLTGRETQYF. The chain links TRBV5-1 to TRBJ2-5; D perhaps matches TRBD1 (6 bases). The CDR3 length is 13 residues. The V gene lost 5 bases and the J gene lost 4 bases, with 12 bases spanning the gap. Germline CDR1 is SGHRS and CDR2 is YFSETQ.

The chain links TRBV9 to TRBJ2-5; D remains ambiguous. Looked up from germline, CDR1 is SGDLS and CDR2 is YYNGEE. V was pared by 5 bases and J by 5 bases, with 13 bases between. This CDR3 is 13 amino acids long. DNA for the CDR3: TGTGCCAGCAGTACCGGGCCCCGGGAGACCCAGTACTTC. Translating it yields CASSTGPRETQYF.

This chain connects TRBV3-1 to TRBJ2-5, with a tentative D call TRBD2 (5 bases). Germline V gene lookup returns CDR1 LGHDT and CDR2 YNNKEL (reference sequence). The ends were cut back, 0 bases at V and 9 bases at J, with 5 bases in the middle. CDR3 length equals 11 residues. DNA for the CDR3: TGTGCCAGCAGCCAAGAGAGGGCCCAGTACTTC. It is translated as CASSQERAQYF.

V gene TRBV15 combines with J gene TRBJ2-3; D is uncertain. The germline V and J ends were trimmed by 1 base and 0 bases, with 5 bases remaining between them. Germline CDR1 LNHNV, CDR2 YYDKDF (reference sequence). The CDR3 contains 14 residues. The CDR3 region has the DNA TGTGCCACCAGCAGAGTAGGTAGCACAGATACGCAGTATTTT. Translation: CATSRVGSTDTQYF.

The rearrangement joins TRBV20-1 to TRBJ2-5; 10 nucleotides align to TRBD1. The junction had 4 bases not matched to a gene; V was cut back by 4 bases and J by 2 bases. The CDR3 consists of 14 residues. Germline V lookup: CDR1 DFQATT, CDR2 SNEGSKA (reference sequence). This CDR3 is CSATRTGGQETQYF. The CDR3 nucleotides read TGCAGTGCTACCCGGACAGGGGGGCAAGAGACCCAGTACTTC.

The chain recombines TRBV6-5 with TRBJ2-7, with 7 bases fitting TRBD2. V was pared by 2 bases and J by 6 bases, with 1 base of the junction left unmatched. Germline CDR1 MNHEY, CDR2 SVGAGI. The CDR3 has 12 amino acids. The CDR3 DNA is TGTGCCAGCAGTTACAGGGAGGGCGAGCAGTACTTC. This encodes CASSYREGEQYF.

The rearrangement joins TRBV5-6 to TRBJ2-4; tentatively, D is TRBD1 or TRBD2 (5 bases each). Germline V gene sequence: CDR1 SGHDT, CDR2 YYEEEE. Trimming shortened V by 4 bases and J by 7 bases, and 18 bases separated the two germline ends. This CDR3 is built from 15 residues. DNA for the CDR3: TGTGCCAGCAGCCATCGCCGGGACGGGGAGAACATTCAGTACTTC. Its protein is CASSHRRDGENIQYF. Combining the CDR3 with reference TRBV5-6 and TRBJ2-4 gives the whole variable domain DAGVTQSPTHLIKTRGQQVTLRCSPKSGHDTVSWYQQALGQGPQFIFQYYEEEERQRGNFPDRFSGHQFPNYSSELNVNALLLGDSALYLCASSHRRDGENIQYFGAGTRLSVL.

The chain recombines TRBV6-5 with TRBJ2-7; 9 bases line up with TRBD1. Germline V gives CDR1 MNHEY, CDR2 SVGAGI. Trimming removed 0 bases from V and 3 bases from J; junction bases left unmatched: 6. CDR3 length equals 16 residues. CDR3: CASSYSGTGRFYEQYF. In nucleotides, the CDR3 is TGTGCCAGCAGTTACTCCGGGACAGGGCGTTTCTACGAGCAGTACTTC.

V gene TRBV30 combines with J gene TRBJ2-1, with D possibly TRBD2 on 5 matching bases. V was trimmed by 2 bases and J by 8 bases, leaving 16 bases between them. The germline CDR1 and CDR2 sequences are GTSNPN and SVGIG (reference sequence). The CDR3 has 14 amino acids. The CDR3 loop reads CAWSTVGAEDEQFF. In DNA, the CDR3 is TGTGCCTGGAGTACCGTGGGCGCGGAGGATGAGCAGTTCTTC.

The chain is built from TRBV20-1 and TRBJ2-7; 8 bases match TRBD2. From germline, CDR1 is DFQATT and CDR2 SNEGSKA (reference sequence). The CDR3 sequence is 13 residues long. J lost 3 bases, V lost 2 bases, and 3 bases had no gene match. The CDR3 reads CSARTGTSYEQYF. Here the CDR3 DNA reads TGCAGTGCTAGAACCGGGACTAGCTACGAGCAGTACTTC.

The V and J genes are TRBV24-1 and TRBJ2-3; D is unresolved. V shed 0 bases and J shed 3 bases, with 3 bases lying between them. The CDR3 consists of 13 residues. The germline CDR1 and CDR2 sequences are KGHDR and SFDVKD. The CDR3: CATSDLKTDTQYF. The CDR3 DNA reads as TGTGCCACCAGTGATTTGAAGACAGATACGCAGTATTTT.

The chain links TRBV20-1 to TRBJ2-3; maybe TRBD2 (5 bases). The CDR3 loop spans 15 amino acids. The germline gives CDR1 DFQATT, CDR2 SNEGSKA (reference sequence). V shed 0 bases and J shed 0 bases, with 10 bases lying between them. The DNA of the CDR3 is TGCAGTGCTAGAGATCAGCGGTCTAGCACAGATACGCAGTATTTT. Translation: CSARDQRSSTDTQYF.

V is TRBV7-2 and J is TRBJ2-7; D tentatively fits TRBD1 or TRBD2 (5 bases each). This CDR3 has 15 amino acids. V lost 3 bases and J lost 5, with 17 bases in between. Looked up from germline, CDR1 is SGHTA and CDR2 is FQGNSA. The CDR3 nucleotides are TGTGCCAGCAGCTTCGGGACGGCTGCCTGGGACGAGCAGTACTTC. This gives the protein CASSFGTAAWDEQYF. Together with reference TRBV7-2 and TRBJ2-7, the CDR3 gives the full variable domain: GAGVSQSPSNKVTEKGKDVELRCDPISGHTALYWYRQSLGQGLEFLIYFQGNSAPDKSGLPSDRFSAERTGGSVSTLTIQRTQQEDSAVYLCASSFGTAAWDEQYFGPGTRLTVT.

The CDR3 is CASSQEGNGRYEQYF. The CDR3 nucleotides read TGCGCCAGCAGCCAAGAAGGGAACGGGAGGTACGAGCAGTACTTC. V is TRBV4-1 and J is TRBJ2-7; 7 bases fit TRBD2. The CDR3 contains 15 residues. Germline lookup yields CDR1 MGHRA and CDR2 YSYEKL. Trimming removed 0 bases from V and 4 bases from J; junction bases left unmatched: 6.

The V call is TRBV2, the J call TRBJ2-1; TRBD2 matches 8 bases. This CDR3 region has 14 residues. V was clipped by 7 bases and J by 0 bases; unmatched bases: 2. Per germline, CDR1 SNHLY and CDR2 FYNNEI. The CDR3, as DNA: TGTGCCAGCAACCTAGCGGGCTCCTACAATGAGCAGTTCTTC. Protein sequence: CASNLAGSYNEQFF.

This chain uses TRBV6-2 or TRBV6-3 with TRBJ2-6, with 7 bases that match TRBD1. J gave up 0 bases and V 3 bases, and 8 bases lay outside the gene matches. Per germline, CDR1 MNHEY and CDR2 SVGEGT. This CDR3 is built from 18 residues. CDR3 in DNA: TGTGCCAGCAGTTATGTCTCGAGACAGGGCTCTGGGGCCAACGTCCTGACTTTC. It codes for CASSYVSRQGSGANVLTF.